This passage covers 9 T cell receptor gamma chains from one sample sequenced in a study of gammadelta T cells in human blood. TCRdb reprocessed the RT-PCR reads using CATT. The sample gives roughly 400 gamma-chain clones, approximately 13% of which show up once; 26% is in the top ten. Sequenced input: Vgamma9Vdelta2 gamma-delta T cells from adult blood. Every receptor here comes from a human donor.

As concerns this clone: A much larger clone sits a single nucleotide away, making a read error possible. The rearrangement joins TRGV9 to TRGJP. This CDR3 is 17 amino acids long. The germline gives CDR1 GITISATS, CDR2 ISYDGTV (reference sequence). Here the CDR3 DNA reads TGTGCCTTGTGGGGGGTGTCGTTAGAGTTGGGCAAAAAAATCAAGGTATTT. Protein product: CALWGVSLELGKKIKVF.

In its sample, this clone ranks as large. This chain uses TRGV9 with TRGJP. The germline gives CDR1 GITISATS, CDR2 ISYDGTV (reference sequence). J was trimmed by 7 bases and V by 0 bases; bases with no gene match: 0. The CDR3 covers 15 residues. CDR3: CALWEVELGKKIKVF. The CDR3, as DNA: TGTGCCTTGTGGGAGGTGGAGTTGGGCAAAAAAATCAAGGTATTT.

This clone is classed as large (0.1 to 1%). V and J are TRGV9 and TRGJP. Germline CDR1 and CDR2: GITISATS and ISYDGTV (reference sequence). J lost 4 bases, V lost 4 bases, and 4 bases had no gene match. The CDR3 contains 16 residues. The CDR3 here is CALWDYQELGKKIKVF. CDR3 coding DNA: TGTGCCTTGTGGGACTATCAAGAGTTGGGCAAAAAAATCAAGGTATTT.

This clone appeared a few times. With a far larger clone one base away, a read error is the likely cause. V gene TRGV10 combines with J gene TRGJ1 or TRGJ2. TRGV10 is reported as an ORF; its role is uncertain. CDR3 size: 19 residues. This CDR3 reads CAAWDLVAPAIPNYYKNLF. The CDR3 DNA is TGTGCTGCGTGGGATCTCGTGGCCCCCGCTATTCCGAATTATTATAAGAACCTCTTT.

Within the sample, this clone is large. This chain connects TRGV9 to TRGJP. Germline V gene data show CDR1 as GITISATS and CDR2 as ISYDGTV (reference sequence). V trimming: 0 bases; J trimming: 5 bases; junction bases outside the gene matches: 4. The CDR3 covers 17 residues. The CDR3 loop reads CALWEVGEELGKKIKVF. The CDR3, as DNA: TGTGCCTTGTGGGAGGTGGGAGAAGAGTTGGGCAAAAAAATCAAGGTATTT.

By share, this clone ranks as large. The chain recombines TRGV9 with TRGJP. The germline gives CDR1 GITISATS, CDR2 ISYDGTV (reference sequence). The CDR3 loop spans 17 amino acids. Unmatched junction bases numbered 5, after V lost 2 bases and J lost 4 bases. DNA of the CDR3: TGTGCCTTGTGGGAGGGACTCCAAGAGTTGGGCAAAAAAATCAAGGTATTT. This gives the protein CALWEGLQELGKKIKVF.

This clone was seen a few times. V is TRGV9 and J is TRGJP. TCRdb is silent on the J gene; assignment here came from matching the DNA to germline. The CDR3 is 17 amino acids. The germline gives CDR1 GITISATS, CDR2 ISYDGTV (reference sequence). The V segment lost 0 bases and the J segment 6 bases; nucleotides outside the gene matches: 5. The CDR3, as DNA: TGTGCCTTGTGGGAGGTGATTCTAGAGTTGGGCAAAAAAATCAAGGTATTT. It encodes CALWEVILELGKKIKVF.

This clone was found a few times. The gene calls are TRGV9 and TRGJP. The germline V gene encodes CDR1 GITISATS and CDR2 ISYDGTV (reference sequence). The CDR3 is 17 amino acids. The V and J ends lost 0 bases and 7 bases, in that order; junction bases with no gene match: 6. Written as DNA, the CDR3 is TGTGCCTTGTGGGAGGTGACGATGGAGTTGGGCAAAAAAATCAAGGTATTT. Translating it yields CALWEVTMELGKKIKVF.

Remarks on this clone: A much larger clonotype is one base distant, so this may be a read error. The chain couples TRGV9 to TRGJP. Per the germline V gene, CDR1 is GITISATS and CDR2 is ISYDGTV (reference sequence). This CDR3 has 17 amino acids. This chain's CDR3 is CASWEVWQELGKKIKVF. In DNA, the CDR3 is TGTGCCTCGTGGGAGGTGTGGCAAGAGTTGGGCAAAAAAATCAAGGTATTT.